This TCR beta chain is drawn from a study of CD8 T cells in Susac syndrome (dated by TCRdb to between 2017 and 2020). At the level of the whole study: Whether CD8+ T cell activation and differentiation in Susac syndrome was antigen driven was tested using repertoire sequencing. CD8+ T cell repertoire clonality was compared between over 9 healthy donors, some 14 Susac syndrome patients and 15 multiple sclerosis patients.

Note on this clonotype: The antigen this receptor binds is unknown. Base qualities are not provided; no much larger clone lies one nucleotide away.

RNA was extracted using the RNeasy kit, and about 0.45 to 1 microgram was reverse transcribed with random hexamers. The immunoSEQ multiplex PCR assay, covering 54 Vbeta and 13 Jbeta segments, was used to amplify TCR beta CDR3 regions. To correct PCR amplification bias, a synthetic template baseline was used for both primer optimization and computational correction. As for the original processing: Reads were annotated to V, D and J genes according to IMGT and were analyzed with immunoSEQ Analyzer, with only productive sequences retained. To calculate clonality, Shannon entropy was normalized by log2 of the number of productive unique sequences and then subtracted from one. For each patient and control, public and private clones were evaluated among the 100 most prevalent clones. A clone was defined as Susac-specific if it was absent from the healthy and MS cohorts, from roughly 980 published viral clones and from other ImmuneACCESS disease sequences. The public reads were run again by TCRdb, first through fastp at Q25 and then through MiXCR, and only productive beta chains were kept. Each entry merges the rows of one CDR3 protein and shows their most common DNA and genes. These V and J calls derive from TCRdb rather than the authors' analysis. Recorded for this sample are 100,000 to 150,000 distinct CDR3 sequences; 90% to 95% of them occurred a single time. Approximately 0.29% of the sample belongs to the ten largest clones.

V is shortened by 4 bases, J by 5 bases, and the region joining them spans 12 bases. The CDR3 covers 13 residues, taking in both the cysteine and the phenylalanine. Just CDR3 DNA is preserved here, 39 bases in frame from base 1. Looking up the germline V gene (reference sequence) yields CDR1 LGHDT and CDR2 YNNKEL. High-throughput TCR beta sequencing profiled peripheral blood CD8+ and CD4+ T cells from healthy donors, Susac syndrome patients and multiple sclerosis patients. The multiple sclerosis controls were treatment-naive patients who had stable or active relapsing-remitting disease and met the revised McDonald criteria. CD8+ TEMRA cells were enriched by FACS, while bulk CD8+ and CD4+ T cells were purified by magnetic negative isolation. Blood was collected in EDTA tubes and processed within 24 hours, with PBMCs isolated through density gradient centrifugation. PBMCs intended for TCR sequencing were frozen in liquid nitrogen and were later thawed in a 37 degrees C water bath. The sorted or isolated CD4+, CD8+ and CD8+ TEMRA cells had a purity of 90% or higher.

General conclusions and limits of the study: The study acknowledged that relatively few individuals were included in the TCR sequencing and HLA analysis.

The sample consisted of CD8+ T cells from PBMCs. This receptor was identified in a human donor with multiple sclerosis. The V gene is TRBV3-1 and the J gene is TRBJ2-7, with the D gene call left open. DNA sequence: TGTGCCAGCAGCCCGAGGCGGTTCGACGAGCAGTACTTC. The translation is CASSPRRFDEQYF.